This T cell receptor beta chain was recovered during a study of blood T cell repertoires in COVID-19. On the study more broadly: Sources were T cells, B-cell-depleted T cells, or PBMCs; the material itself was cDNA or gDNA.

CDR1 is SGHNT and CDR2 is YENEEA in the germline V gene. After removal of 3 bases from V and 4 bases from J, the junction contained 6 bases not matched to a gene. CDR3 size: 14 residues. In the original processing: The assay estimated nucleated cells by amplifying reference gene primers. Only in-frame clones appear in the TCRdb table, and some are missing; sequencing was by immunoSEQ multiplex PCR. That table is the source of V, J and clone size, and D and trimming were worked out from the DNA. The sample has about 96,000 clones; about four fifths are singletons. The sequenced sample consisted of peripheral blood. This clonotype was sampled from a woman between 55 and 75 years old with acute or convalescent COVID-19. V usage is TRBV11-3 and J usage is TRBJ2-7; 7 nucleotides line up with TRBD2. The CDR3 DNA follows: TGTGCCAGCAGCTTTTTCGGGAGGAAATACGAGCAGTACTTC. This translates into CASSFFGRKYEQYF. Full variable domain (missing parts from reference TRBV11-3 and TRBJ2-7): EAGVVQSPRYKIIEKKQPVAFWCNPISGHNTLYWYLQNLGQGPELLIRYENEEAVDDSQLPKDRFSAERLKGVDSTLKIQPAELGDSAVYLCASSFFGRKYEQYFGPGTRLTVT.